This T cell receptor (beta chain) was recorded in a study of blood T cell repertoires in COVID-19. Profiling relied on immunoSEQ multiplex PCR, and the TCRdb table lists in-frame clones only, not all of them. There are about 82,000 clones in the sample; around 81% occur only once, and 15% to 20% lies in the top ten. In germline, CDR1 is SGHRS, CDR2 YFSETQ. Unmatched junction bases numbered 6, after V lost 1 base and J lost 6 bases. This CDR3 region has 15 residues. V is TRBV5-1 and J is TRBJ2-5; 10 nucleotides align to TRBD1. Sequences were obtained from peripheral blood. The source is a man at least 80 years old with active or convalescent COVID-19. As DNA, the CDR3 is TGCGCCAGCAGCTTGTTCGGGACAGGGGTCCAGACCCAGTACTTC. Its protein product is CASSLFGTGVQTQYF.